The T cell receptor (beta chain) described here comes from a study of blood T cell repertoires in COVID-19 (dated by TCRdb to the early 2020s). Broadly, across the study: Collaborator samples came from the United States, Italy and Spain and covered acute and convalescent phases of COVID-19. The material from the prospective study consisted of cDNA or gDNA derived from T cells, B-cell-depleted T cells, or PBMCs. The dataset comprised deeply sampled blood TCRbeta repertoires from subjects exposed to, actively infected with, or recovered from COVID-19. The repertoires were released in a freely available public database intended as a resource for research on the immune response to SARS-CoV-2. The samples were drawn from two sources: the first 160 participants of the ongoing ImmuneRACE study, and 1,000 to 1,500 subjects contributed by 6 global collaborators. A de-identified subject ID, COVID-19 status, age in years and sex were almost always included in the sample metadata. Where available, HLA class I and class II types were obtained from metadata supplied by the sample provider rather than from assay-based typing.

General conclusions and limits of the study: The quantity of clinical and demographic metadata differed by source and by participant and was supplied without curation.

TCRbeta CDR3 regions were amplified from genomic DNA using the immunoSEQ Assay, a bias-controlled multiplex PCR. The original pipeline was this. The number of nucleated cells in each sample was estimated by amplification of reference gene primers within the assay. To quantify the absolute abundance of each unique TCRbeta CDR3 rearrangement, sequence reads were collapsed and filtered. For each sample, productive Simpson clonality was calculated as the square root of Simpson's diversity index across productive rearrangements. The table comes from immuneACCESS by way of TCRdb, which keeps in-frame sequences with V and J called. Part of the clones is missing from these tables; in studies checked, under half for an unresolved V gene and the rest for unknown reasons. V and J calls and clone size follow that table, whereas D and trimming were derived from the DNA. This sample comprises fewer than 200,000 clones, about 80% of them detected only once. Approximately 12% of the sample comes from the top ten.

In the prospective study, participants were roughly 18 to 100 years old, resided in about two dozen geographic areas of the United States, and were enrolled through a virtual design. In the prospective study, participants were assigned to cohorts based on the clinical history participants reported in a screening survey and a study questionnaire. For ImmuneRACE Cohort 3, a participant was defined as recovered based on two consecutive negative NP/OP PCR tests, clearance by a healthcare professional, or resolution of symptoms. In the prospective study, mobile phlebotomists collected whole blood, serum and a nasopharyngeal or oropharyngeal swab from each participant. Additional blood draws and questionnaires over an approximately 2-month period could optionally be provided by prospective study participants. Before DNA extraction, blood samples from the prospective study were shipped at room temperature or frozen.

On this clone: Its antigen is not yet known. The record has no base qualities; no much larger clone is one base away. Other DNA sequences in this specimen translate into the identical CDR3.

The CDR3, from cysteine to phenylalanine, totals 12 residues. Of the read, only the CDR3 DNA is kept; its 36 bases are in frame from base 1. From a lookup of the germline V gene (reference sequence), CDR1 and CDR2 are LGHDT and YNNKEL. Trimming costs V 4 bases and J 4 bases, and their ends lie 8 bases apart. The V and J segments used are TRBV3-1 (or the pseudogene TRBV3-2) and TRBJ2-7; D gene: possibly TRBD2, on 5 matching bases. The sequence came from a man aged 50 to 60 who had recovered from COVID-19. The specimen was PBMCs or T cells enriched from blood (not recorded which). The CDR3 region: CASSLSGYEQYF. The DNA sequence is TGTGCCAGCAGCCTTTCGGGGTACGAGCAGTACTTC.